A single sample gave rise to the 5 T cell receptor beta chains below, sequenced in a study of shared clonotypes between healthy human individuals. Sequencing used immunoSEQ multiplex PCR; TCRdb keeps in-frame clones, though not all of them. In the table there are 330,000 or so clones, around 79% of which are singletons. Sequenced material: memory CD4+ T cells sorted from blood. Subset meaning: CD45RA-negative fraction. The receptors were gathered from a young man in good health.

This clone was seen repeatedly, ten times or more. The CDR3 is CASSVAPEATEAFF. CDR3 nucleotides: TGTGCCAGCAGCGTAGCCCCAGAGGCCACTGAAGCTTTCTTT. The chain recombines TRBV9 with TRBJ1-1, with unresolved D. This CDR3 contains 14 residues. Trimming shortened V by 0 bases and J by 4 bases, and 10 bases separated the two germline ends. Germline V CDR1 and CDR2: SGDLS, YYNGEE.

The chain employs TRBV5-6 and TRBJ2-5; D is unclear. CDR1 and CDR2 (germline): SGHDT, YYEEEE. The CDR3 length is 14 residues. Trimming took off 5 bases at V and 1 base at J, with 12 bases between the two ends. CDR3 sequence reads: CASSSLRIQETQYF. CDR3 coding DNA: TGTGCCAGCAGTTCCCTAAGAATCCAAGAGACCCAGTACTTC.

This clone came up a few times. The CDR3 end shows no conserved phenylalanine or tryptophan, and so a read error is likely. It is unclear where the CDR3 begins or ends on the DNA, so no DNA is shown, and the CDR3 is as TCRdb lists it. The CDR3 is CASSPQEPEI. The gene calls are TRBV5-4 and TRBJ2-7; the table's TRBD1 call for D was not verified on the DNA. The CDR3 numbers 10 amino acids, ends counted. CDR1 is SGHNT, CDR2 YYREEE, per germline (reference sequence).

This chain connects TRBV5-1 to TRBJ2-1; D is ambiguous. V lost 4 bases and J lost 5, with 13 bases in between. CDR1 is SGHRS, CDR2 YFSETQ, per germline. The CDR3 is 14 amino acids. The chain's CDR3 is CASSRTIADNEQFF. The CDR3, as DNA: TGCGCCAGCAGCCGCACGATCGCGGACAATGAGCAGTTCTTC.

This clone occurred many times. This sequence joins TRBV28 and TRBJ2-1; the D is unclear. The CDR3 runs 14 residues. V was pared by 7 bases and J by 0 bases, with 10 bases between. From germline, CDR1 is MDHEN and CDR2 SYDVKM. The CDR3 sequence: CASTDAGSYNEQFF. Here the CDR3 DNA reads TGTGCCAGCACGGATGCAGGCTCCTACAATGAGCAGTTCTTC.